This T cell receptor (beta chain) was obtained from a study of CD8+CD57+ T cells in acquired aplastic anemia. Study-wide findings and caveats: Controls and patients did not differ significantly in CD8+ Simpson's diversity.

TCR beta VDJ combinations and CDR3 sequences were profiled from genomic DNA. TCRdb independently ran MiXCR on the reads; one entry per CDR3 protein. The sample holds 150,000 to 200,000 distinct CDR3 sequences; over 60% are singletons and the top ten take under 60%. From germline, CDR1 is SGHVS and CDR2 FNYEAQ. V lost 1 base and J 3 bases, leaving 12 bases between the germline ends. The CDR3 loop spans 15 amino acids. This clonotype appeared many times. The antigen is not known. V usage is TRBV7-6 and J usage is TRBJ1-1; D remains ambiguous. The TCR originated in a human donor with severe aplastic anemia or a healthy control (not recorded which). The sample consisted of sorted CD4+, CD8+, or CD8+CD57+ T cells (not recorded which) from PBMCs. CDR3 sequence (DNA): TGTGCCAGCAGCTTAGGGACCGCCGATTACACTGAAGCTTTCTTT. Its translation: CASSLGTADYTEAFF.